The rows below give T cell receptor beta chains drawn from one sample of a study of blood T cell repertoires in COVID-19. The table came from immunoSEQ multiplex PCR; TCRdb's copy has only in-frame clones and leaves some out. The sample contains tens of thousands of clones, over 80% of which appear only once. The specimen was peripheral blood. These receptors were obtained from a man between 35 and 55 years old with acute or convalescent COVID-19. CDR3s include the opening cysteine and the closing phenylalanine or tryptophan. D genes are given only for firm matches. The size of a clone is reported for some rows only, either as once, few or many, or as a class for expanded clones.

j_call v_call clone_size d_call cdr3_aa cdr3_nt
TRBJ2-1 TRBV10-3 . TRBD2 CAISSGRAIKEQFF TGTGCCATCAGTAGCGGGAGGGCCATAAAGGAGCAGTTCTTC
TRBJ2-2 TRBV5-1 . . CASSASNQGGRSGELFF TGCGCCAGCAGCGCATCGAATCAGGGAGGTCGGTCCGGGGAGCTGTTTTTT
TRBJ1-1 TRBV2 . TRBD1 CASTRTGGRTEAFF TGTGCCAGCACCAGGACAGGGGGCCGCACTGAAGCTTTCTTT
TRBJ1-5 TRBV11-3 . . CASSPDKFYQPQHF TGTGCCAGCAGTCCTGACAAATTTTATCAGCCCCAGCATTTT
TRBJ1-2 TRBV2 few . CASSVGGASYGYTF TGTGCCAGCAGTGTTGGGGGGGCTAGCTATGGCTACACCTTC
TRBJ2-5 TRBV24-1 . TRBD1 CATSDSGTGGIRETQYF TGTGCCACCAGTGATTCCGGGACAGGGGGCATCAGGGAGACCCAGTACTTC
TRBJ1-2 TRBV11-2 . TRBD1 CASSAIGTAKSRPNYGYTF TGTGCCAGCAGCGCGATCGGGACAGCAAAAAGTCGGCCTAACTATGGCTACACCTTC
TRBJ2-5 TRBV2 . . CASSEALGRRETQYF TGTGCCAGCAGTGAAGCGCTAGGGCGGAGGGAGACCCAGTACTTC
TRBJ2-5 TRBV9 . . CASSGGLDRGETQYF TGTGCCAGCAGCGGGGGGTTGGACAGAGGCGAGACCCAGTACTTC
TRBJ1-1 TRBV6-4 . . CASLEGVNTEAFF TGTGCCAGCCTCGAGGGGGTGAACACTGAAGCTTTCTTT
TRBJ1-2 TRBV7-2 . TRBD1 CASSFAQGVKEGYTF TGTGCCAGCAGCTTTGCACAGGGGGTAAAGGAGGGCTACACCTTC
TRBJ2-6 TRBV5-1 few . CASSFERSGANVLTF TGCGCCAGCAGCTTTGAGAGATCTGGGGCCAACGTCCTGACTTTC
TRBJ2-5 TRBV14 . TRBD1 CASSQTLTGLSETQYF TGTGCCAGCAGCCAAACGCTGACAGGGTTATCGGAGACCCAGTACTTC
TRBJ2-5 TRBV2 . TRBD2 CASRGLAAQETQYF TGTGCCAGCAGAGGACTAGCGGCGCAAGAGACCCAGTACTTC
TRBJ2-5 TRBV11-2 . . CASSQPGKETQYF TGTGCCAGCAGCCAACCGGGGAAAGAGACCCAGTACTTC
TRBJ1-1 TRBV5-1 . . CASSLVQGNTEAFF TGCGCCAGCAGCTTGGTGCAGGGTAACACTGAAGCTTTCTTT
TRBJ2-5 TRBV6-5 . TRBD2 CASSYSNGGGETQYF TGTGCCAGCAGTTACTCGAACGGCGGGGGGGAGACCCAGTACTTC
TRBJ1-6 TRBV6-5 . . CASSYSRPNNSPLHF TGTGCCAGCAGTTACTCCAGGCCCAATAATTCACCCCTCCACTTT
TRBJ2-3 TRBV2 once . CASSVEGNKDTQYF TGTGCCAGCAGTGTGGAGGGTAACAAGGATACGCAGTATTTT
TRBJ1-4 TRBV6-5 . TRBD1 CASSYGTGEKKLFF TGTGCCAGCAGTTACGGGACAGGGGAAAAAAAACTGTTTTTT
TRBJ2-1 TRBV13 . . CASSLTHQTFF TGTGCCAGCAGCTTGACACACCAGACGTTCTTC
TRBJ2-5 TRBV9 once . CASSVVPGSQETQYF TGTGCCAGCAGCGTAGTCCCGGGGTCCCAAGAGACCCAGTACTTC
TRBJ2-2 TRBV7-2 . . CASSLVPGGGTGELFF TGTGCCAGCAGCTTAGTTCCGGGGGGCGGGACCGGGGAGCTGTTTTTT
TRBJ1-5 TRBV6-1 once . CASSEAWSQPQHF TGTGCCAGCAGTGAAGCCTGGAGTCAGCCCCAGCATTTT